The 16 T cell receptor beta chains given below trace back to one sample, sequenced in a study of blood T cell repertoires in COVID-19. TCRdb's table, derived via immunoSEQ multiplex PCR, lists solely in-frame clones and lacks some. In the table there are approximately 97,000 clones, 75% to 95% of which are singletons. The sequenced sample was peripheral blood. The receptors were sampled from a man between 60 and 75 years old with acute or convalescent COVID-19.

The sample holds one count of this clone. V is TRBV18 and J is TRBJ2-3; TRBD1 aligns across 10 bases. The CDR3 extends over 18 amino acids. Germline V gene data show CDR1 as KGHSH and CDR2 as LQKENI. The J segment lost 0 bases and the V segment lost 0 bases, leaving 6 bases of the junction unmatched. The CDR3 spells CASSPPTGGVTSTDTQYF. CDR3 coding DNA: TGTGCCAGCTCACCACCGACAGGGGGCGTAACTAGCACAGATACGCAGTATTTT.

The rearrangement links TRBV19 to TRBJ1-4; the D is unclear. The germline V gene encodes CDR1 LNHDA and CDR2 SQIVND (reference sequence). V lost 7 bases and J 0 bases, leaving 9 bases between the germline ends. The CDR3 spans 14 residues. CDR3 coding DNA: TGTGCCAGTACCTTCTCTACAACTAATGAAAAACTGTTTTTT. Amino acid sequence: CASTFSTTNEKLFF.

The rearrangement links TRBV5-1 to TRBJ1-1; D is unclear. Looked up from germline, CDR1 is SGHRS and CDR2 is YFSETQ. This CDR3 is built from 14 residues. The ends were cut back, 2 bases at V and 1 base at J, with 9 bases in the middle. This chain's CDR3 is CASSFVQPNTEAFF. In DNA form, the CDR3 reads TGCGCCAGCAGCTTTGTACAGCCGAACACTGAAGCTTTCTTT. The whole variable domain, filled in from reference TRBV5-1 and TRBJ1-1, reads KAGVTQTPRYLIKTRGQQVTLSCSPISGHRSVSWYQQTPGQGLQFLFEYFSETQRNKGNFPGRFSGRQFSNSRSEMNVSTLELGDSALYLCASSFVQPNTEAFFGQGTRLTVV.

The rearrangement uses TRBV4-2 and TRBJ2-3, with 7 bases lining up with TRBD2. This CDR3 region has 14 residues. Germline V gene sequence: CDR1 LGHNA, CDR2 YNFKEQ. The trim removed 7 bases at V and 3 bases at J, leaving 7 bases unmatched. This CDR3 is CASMSGGGTDTQYF. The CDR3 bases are TGTGCCAGCATGTCTGGGGGGGGGACAGATACGCAGTATTTT.

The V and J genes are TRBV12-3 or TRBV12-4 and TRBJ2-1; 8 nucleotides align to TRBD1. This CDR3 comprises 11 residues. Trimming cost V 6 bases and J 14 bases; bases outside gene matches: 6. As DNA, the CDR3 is TGTGCCAGCAGCAGGGGGCCGATGGAGTTCTTC. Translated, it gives CASSRGPMEFF.

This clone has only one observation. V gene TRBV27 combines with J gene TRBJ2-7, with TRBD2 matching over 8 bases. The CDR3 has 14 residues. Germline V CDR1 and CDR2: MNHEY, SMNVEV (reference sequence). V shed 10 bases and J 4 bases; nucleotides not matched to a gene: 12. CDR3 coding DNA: TGTGCCACGTCGCGGGGGGTACGCACTTACGAGCAGTACTTC. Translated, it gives CATSRGVRTYEQYF.

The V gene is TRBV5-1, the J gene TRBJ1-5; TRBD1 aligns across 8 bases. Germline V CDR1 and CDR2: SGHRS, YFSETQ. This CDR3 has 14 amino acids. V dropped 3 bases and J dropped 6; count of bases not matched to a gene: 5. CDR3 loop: CASSSGQGIQPQHF. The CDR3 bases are TGCGCCAGCAGCTCAGGACAGGGAATTCAGCCCCAGCATTTT. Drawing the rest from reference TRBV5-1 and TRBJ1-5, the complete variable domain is KAGVTQTPRYLIKTRGQQVTLSCSPISGHRSVSWYQQTPGQGLQFLFEYFSETQRNKGNFPGRFSGRQFSNSRSEMNVSTLELGDSALYLCASSSGQGIQPQHFGDGTRLSIL.

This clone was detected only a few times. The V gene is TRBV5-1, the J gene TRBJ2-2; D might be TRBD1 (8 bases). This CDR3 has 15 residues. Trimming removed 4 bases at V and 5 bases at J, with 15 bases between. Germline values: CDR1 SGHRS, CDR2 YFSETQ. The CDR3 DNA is TGCGCCAGCAGCGAACAGGGGGGGTTTACCGGGGAGCTGTTTTTT. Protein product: CASSEQGGFTGELFF.

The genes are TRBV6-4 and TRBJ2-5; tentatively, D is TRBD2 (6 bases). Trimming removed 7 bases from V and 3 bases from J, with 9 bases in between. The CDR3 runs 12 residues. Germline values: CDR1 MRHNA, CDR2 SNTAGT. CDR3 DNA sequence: TGTGCCAGCAAGGGACTGGAAGAGACCCAGTACTTC. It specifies CASKGLEETQYF.

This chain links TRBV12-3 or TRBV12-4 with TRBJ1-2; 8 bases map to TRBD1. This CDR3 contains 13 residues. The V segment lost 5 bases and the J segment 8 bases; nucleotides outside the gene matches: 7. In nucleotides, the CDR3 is TGTGCCAGCAGTCCGACAGGGGCGAAGGGCTACACCTTC. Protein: CASSPTGAKGYTF.

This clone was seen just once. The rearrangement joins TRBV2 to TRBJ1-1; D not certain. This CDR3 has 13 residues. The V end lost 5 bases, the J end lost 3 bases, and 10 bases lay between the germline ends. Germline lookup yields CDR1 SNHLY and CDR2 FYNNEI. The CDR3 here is CASSPTSHTEAFF. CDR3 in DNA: TGTGCCAGCAGTCCGACAAGCCACACTGAAGCTTTCTTT.

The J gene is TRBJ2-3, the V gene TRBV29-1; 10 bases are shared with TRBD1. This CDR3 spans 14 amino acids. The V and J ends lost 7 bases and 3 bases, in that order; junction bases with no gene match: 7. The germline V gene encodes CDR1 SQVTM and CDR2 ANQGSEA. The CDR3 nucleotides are TGCAGCGCCAGACAGGGGGCCGTTACAGATACGCAGTATTTT. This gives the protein CSARQGAVTDTQYF.

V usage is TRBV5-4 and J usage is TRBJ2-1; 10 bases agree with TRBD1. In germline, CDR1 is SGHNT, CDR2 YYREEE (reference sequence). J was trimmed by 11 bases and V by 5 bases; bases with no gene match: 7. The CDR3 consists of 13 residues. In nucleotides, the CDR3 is TGTGCCAGCAGTGGGACAGGGGTTACAAAGCAGTTCTTC. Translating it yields CASSGTGVTKQFF.

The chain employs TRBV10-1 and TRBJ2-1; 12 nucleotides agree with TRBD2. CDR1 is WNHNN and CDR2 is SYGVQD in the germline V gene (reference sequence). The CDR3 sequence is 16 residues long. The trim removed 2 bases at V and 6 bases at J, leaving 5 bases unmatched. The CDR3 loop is CASSETRTSGINEQFF. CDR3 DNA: TGCGCCAGCAGTGAGACCCGGACTAGCGGGATCAATGAGCAGTTCTTC.

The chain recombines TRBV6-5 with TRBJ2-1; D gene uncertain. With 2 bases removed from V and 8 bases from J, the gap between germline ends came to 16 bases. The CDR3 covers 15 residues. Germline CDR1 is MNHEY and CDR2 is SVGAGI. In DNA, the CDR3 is TGTGCCAGCAGTTACGTACGGCGCCGAGGAGATGAGCAGTTCTTC. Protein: CASSYVRRRGDEQFF.

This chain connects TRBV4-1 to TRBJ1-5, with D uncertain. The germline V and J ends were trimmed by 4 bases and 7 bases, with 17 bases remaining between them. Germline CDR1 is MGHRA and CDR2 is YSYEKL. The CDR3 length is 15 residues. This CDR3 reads CASSLRTGGGQPQHF. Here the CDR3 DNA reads TGCGCCAGCAGCCTCCGAACGGGTGGCGGACAGCCCCAGCATTTT.